Listed below are T cell receptor beta chains from one sample, sequenced in a study of CD8 T cell repertoires and HIV-1 epitope variants. These TCRs are of unknown antigen specificity. The data were produced by immunoSEQ multiplex PCR, yet TCRdb's version contains in-frame clones alone and is incomplete. The sample lists some 3,500 clones, over 55% occurring once. Sequencing was performed on cultured CD8+ T cells derived from PBMCs. The source of these receptors is a male donor with HIV. CDR3s include the opening cysteine and the closing phenylalanine or tryptophan.

j_gene: TRBJ2-1; v_gene: TRBV28; CDR3aa: CASSPWTSGSLYNEQFF
j_gene: TRBJ2-1; v_gene: TRBV6-1; CDR3aa: CATKGDSYNEQFF
j_gene: TRBJ2-7; v_gene: TRBV5-8; CDR3aa: CASSLSHEQYF
j_gene: TRBJ2-3; v_gene: TRBV2; CDR3aa: CASSEAGLAGGRTDTQYF
j_gene: TRBJ2-1; v_gene: TRBV2; CDR3aa: CASKWRTSEDNEQFF
j_gene: TRBJ2-3; v_gene: TRBV28; CDR3aa: CASSLGARTDTQYF
j_gene: TRBJ1-2; v_gene: TRBV28; CDR3aa: CASSLTRHIYGYTF
j_gene: TRBJ2-3; v_gene: TRBV7-9; CDR3aa: CASSLDTAGPSTDTQYF
j_gene: TRBJ2-1; v_gene: TRBV9; CDR3aa: CASSGPQWAGDRDEQFF
j_gene: TRBJ1-1; v_gene: TRBV25-1; CDR3aa: CASSTTGGHTEAFF
j_gene: TRBJ1-1; v_gene: TRBV5-5; CDR3aa: CASSSLSQVNTEAFF
j_gene: TRBJ1-1; v_gene: TRBV5-6; CDR3aa: CASSLGTAYTEAFF
j_gene: TRBJ2-1; v_gene: TRBV4-2; CDR3aa: CASSQDGAGGRDNEQFF
j_gene: TRBJ1-5; v_gene: TRBV28; CDR3aa: CASNRDRQYSNQPQHF
j_gene: TRBJ2-7; v_gene: TRBV20-1; CDR3aa: CSATHSGEQYF
j_gene: TRBJ2-7; v_gene: TRBV28; CDR3aa: CASSFGDRGQYEQYF
j_gene: TRBJ1-5; v_gene: TRBV7-2; CDR3aa: CASSPGTAYYQPQHF
j_gene: TRBJ2-7; v_gene: TRBV11-2; CDR3aa: CASRYPGLAAEQYF
j_gene: TRBJ2-7; v_gene: TRBV7-6; CDR3aa: CASSLAAGLSYEQYF
j_gene: TRBJ2-4; v_gene: TRBV27; CDR3aa: CASSLLTTGRDSNIQYF
j_gene: TRBJ1-6; v_gene: TRBV18; CDR3aa: CASSPIRQGENSPLHF
j_gene: TRBJ1-2; v_gene: TRBV5-6; CDR3aa: CASSGPRWHGYTF
j_gene: TRBJ2-3; v_gene: TRBV4-3; CDR3aa: CASSQEIPGTGNPDTQYF
j_gene: TRBJ2-1; v_gene: TRBV6-5; CDR3aa: CASSYYGPPQGDEQFF
j_gene: TRBJ1-4; v_gene: TRBV7-8; CDR3aa: CASSPRGGVEKLFF